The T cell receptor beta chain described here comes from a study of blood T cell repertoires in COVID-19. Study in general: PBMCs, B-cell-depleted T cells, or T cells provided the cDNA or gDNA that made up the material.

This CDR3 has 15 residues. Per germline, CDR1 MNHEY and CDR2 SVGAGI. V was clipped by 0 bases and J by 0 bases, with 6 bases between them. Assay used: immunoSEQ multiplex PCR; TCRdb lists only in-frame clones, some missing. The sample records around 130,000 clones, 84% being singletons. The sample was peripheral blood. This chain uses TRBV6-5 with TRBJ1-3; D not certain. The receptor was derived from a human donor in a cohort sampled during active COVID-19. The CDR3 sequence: CASSYSQYSGNTIYF. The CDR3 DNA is TGTGCCAGCAGTTACTCACAGTACTCTGGAAACACCATATATTTT.